The rows below give T cell receptor beta chains drawn from one sample of a study of blood T cell repertoires in COVID-19. Clones were read by immunoSEQ multiplex PCR, and TCRdb kept only the in-frame ones, dropping some. In the table there are approximately 93,000 clones, around 79% of which are singletons. Sequenced: peripheral blood. Source of these receptors: a woman of 80 years or more with acute or convalescent COVID-19. The CDR3 runs from the conserved cysteine through the conserved F or W. A D gene is named only where the DNA matches it firmly.

d_gene	v_gene	j_gene	len	CDR3aa
TRBD2	TRBV4-3	TRBJ2-3	17	CASSQDRGGEGTDTQYF
-	TRBV19	TRBJ1-4	16	CAVNPGRSRTNEKLFF
TRBD2	TRBV30	TRBJ2-7	14	CAWSPGLAGTGEYF
-	TRBV4-1	TRBJ2-3	16	CASSQESQGPTDTQYF
-	TRBV12-3/TRBV12-4	TRBJ1-5	13	CASSFDIHQPQHF
TRBD1	TRBV6-1	TRBJ1-2	16	CASSERDRNANYGYTF
-	TRBV7-3	TRBJ1-2	15	CASSLADGGTYGYTF
-	TRBV21-1	TRBJ1-2	15	CASSKASEGTYGYTF
TRBD1	TRBV19	TRBJ2-7	14	CASSPGTGPYEQYF
TRBD1	TRBV28	TRBJ1-4	16	CASSRQGVATNEKLFF